This T cell receptor (beta chain) derives from a study of cytomegalovirus exposure and HLA in healthy donors. 60 Vbeta and 13 Jbeta primers were used in PCR. TCRdb keeps only in-frame clones here, not all; method: immunoSEQ multiplex PCR. This repertoire shows 75,000 to 100,000 clones, around 68% found once; its top ten account for 1.2%. V was clipped by 3 bases and J by 9 bases; unmatched bases: 7. The V gene's germline CDR1 is SGDLS and CDR2 YYNGEE. The CDR3 is 13 residues long. This clonotype originated in a female donor in good health and CMV-seronegative. Sequenced: PBMCs. The chain couples TRBV9 to TRBJ2-3; 7 bases are a match to TRBD2. The CDR3 DNA follows: TGTGCCAGCAGCGCCTGGACTAGTGGGACGCAGTATTTT. Its translation: CASSAWTSGTQYF.